The 2 T cell receptor beta chains reported below all come from one sample, sequenced in a study of cytomegalovirus exposure and HLA in healthy donors (dated by TCRdb to 2016 to 2017). The library was obtained by the immunoSEQ multiplex PCR assay. For the multiplex PCR, a mixture combining 60 forward primers for TCR Vbeta segments and 13 reverse primers for TCR Jbeta segments was used. TCRdb mirrors the immuneACCESS table, restricted to in-frame sequences. Some clones are absent from its copies; in checked studies, under half trace to an unresolved V gene, and the reason for the others is unknown. The sample records some 140,000 clones, under 85% of which are singletons. The top ten clones comprise about 0.91% of the sample. Source material: PBMCs. The receptors shown here come from a man aged 18-30 years in good health and CMV-seronegative.

The rearrangement links TRBV14 to TRBJ1-2; 9 bases align to TRBD1. The length of the CDR3 is 16 residues. The V gene's germline CDR1 is SGHDN and CDR2 FVKESK. Trimming took 0 bases from V and 4 from J; bases not matched to a gene: 6. This CDR3 is CASSQDTHRGLYGYTF. DNA of the CDR3: TGTGCCAGCAGCCAAGATACCCACAGGGGGCTCTATGGCTACACCTTC.

This rearrangement joins TRBV6-5 to TRBJ2-4; D is unclear. V dropped 0 bases and J dropped 4 bases, with 10 bases sitting between them. The V gene's germline CDR1 is MNHEY and CDR2 SVGAGI. The CDR3 runs 15 residues. The CDR3 DNA is TGTGCCAGCAGTTACTCGATGGGCAGGAAAAACATTCAGTACTTC. Residues: CASSYSMGRKNIQYF.